This is a list of T cell receptor beta chains from one sample in a study of shared clonotypes between healthy human individuals. Assay used: immunoSEQ multiplex PCR; TCRdb lists only in-frame clones, some missing. The profile shows approximately 810,000 clones, almost 95% of them singletons. The source material was naive CD8+ T cells sorted from blood. All receptors come from a man aged 25-40 years in good health. Each CDR3 is given with its conserved first and last residue. D genes are given only for firm matches. Clone size is stated in some rows and not others, as once, few, many or a class when expanded.

J	V	size	D	CDR3	DNA
TRBJ2-5	TRBV27	-	TRBD1	CASSPTGGQGETQYF	TGTGCCAGCAGCCCGACAGGGGGCCAGGGTGAGACCCAGTACTTC
TRBJ2-3	TRBV9	-	TRBD2	CASSAGLNTDTQYF	TGTGCCAGCAGCGCGGGACTAAACACAGATACGCAGTATTTT
TRBJ2-1	TRBV28	-	-	CASSFLRGVGNEQFF	TGTGCCAGCAGTTTTCTAAGGGGGGTTGGCAATGAGCAGTTCTTC
TRBJ2-1	TRBV30	-	-	CAWSLREQFF	TGTGCCTGGAGTCTGCGTGAGCAGTTCTTC
TRBJ2-3	TRBV6-1	-	TRBD2	CASTEAGSTDTQYF	TGTGCCAGCACCGAAGCGGGGAGCACAGATACGCAGTATTTT
TRBJ2-7	TRBV29-1	-	-	CSVRPPGDEQYF	TGCAGCGTTCGGCCCCCCGGCGACGAGCAGTACTTC
TRBJ2-7	TRBV27	-	TRBD2	CASTLDGVGGYEQYF	TGTGCCAGCACCCTGGACGGTGTGGGAGGGTACGAGCAGTACTTC
TRBJ2-7	TRBV5-8	-	TRBD1	CASSLRGRPDEQYF	TGTGCCAGCAGCTTGAGGGGGCGCCCCGACGAGCAGTACTTC
TRBJ2-3	TRBV7-2	once	TRBD2	CASSSGTSGTDTQYF	TGTGCCAGCAGCTCCGGGACTAGCGGTACAGATACGCAGTATTTT
TRBJ2-3	TRBV13	-	TRBD2	CASSSRTSGNTDTQYF	TGTGCCAGCAGCTCAAGGACTAGCGGAAACACAGATACGCAGTATTTT
TRBJ1-1	TRBV2	-	TRBD1	CASKNRGKPEAFF	TGTGCCAGCAAGAACAGGGGGAAGCCTGAAGCTTTCTTT
TRBJ2-1	TRBV6-6	-	TRBD2	CASSSTAGGLDEQFF	TGTGCCAGCAGTTCTACAGCGGGAGGGCTTGATGAGCAGTTCTTC
TRBJ2-7	TRBV10-2	-	TRBD2	CASSGSAGVSMYEQYF	TGCGCCAGCAGTGGTTCGGCGGGAGTCTCTATGTACGAGCAGTACTTC
TRBJ2-3	TRBV11-2	once	-	CASHGFGDTQYF	TGTGCCAGCCATGGTTTCGGAGATACGCAGTATTTT
TRBJ1-4	TRBV13	-	-	CASSSTATNEKLFF	TGTGCCAGCAGCTCGACAGCTACTAATGAAAAACTGTTTTTT
TRBJ2-7	TRBV13	-	-	CASSSAQGIRGYYEQYF	TGTGCCAGCAGCTCGGCACAGGGAATACGGGGATACTACGAGCAGTACTTC
TRBJ2-7	TRBV25-1	-	TRBD2	CASSEWRTGGSPYEQYF	TGTGCCAGCAGTGAGTGGAGGACCGGCGGGAGCCCATACGAGCAGTACTTC
TRBJ1-4	TRBV11-2	once	-	CASSPGPPAEWEKLFF	TGTGCCAGCAGCCCAGGGCCGCCTGCGGAATGGGAAAAACTGTTTTTT
TRBJ1-2	TRBV4-1	-	TRBD1	CASSQVDSGTGVWGYTF	TGCGCCAGCAGCCAAGTTGACTCCGGGACAGGGGTTTGGGGCTACACCTTC
TRBJ1-5	TRBV28	-	-	CASSLQGFGNQPQHF	TGTGCCAGCAGTTTACAGGGGTTTGGCAATCAGCCCCAGCATTTT
TRBJ2-1	TRBV19	-	-	CASSIGGVNEQFF	TGTGCCAGTAGTATCGGTGGGGTCAATGAGCAGTTCTTC
TRBJ2-7	TRBV27	-	TRBD2	CASSPAGDYEQYF	TGTGCCAGCAGTCCGGCGGGAGACTACGAGCAGTACTTC